This T cell receptor (beta chain) was sequenced during a study of blood T cell repertoires in COVID-19. This CDR3 is built from 15 residues. The ends were cut back, 8 bases at V and 8 bases at J, with 22 bases in the middle. Per germline, CDR1 WSHSY and CDR2 SAAADI. Only in-frame clones appear in the TCRdb table, and some are missing; sequencing was by immunoSEQ multiplex PCR. Of around 210,000 clones in the sample, about 88% are singletons; the top ten hold 18%. The V call is TRBV10-2, the J call TRBJ2-1, with D possibly TRBD2 on 6 matching bases. Sequencing was performed on peripheral blood. This receptor was identified in a man aged 50-60 years with COVID-19, enrolled during active disease. DNA for the CDR3: TGCGCCAGCGGAACCCCAGGACCCGGCGGGGATGAGCAGTTCTTC. It codes for CASGTPGPGGDEQFF.